Below are 9 T cell receptor beta chains sequenced from a single sample in a study of blood T cell repertoires in COVID-19 (TCRdb year 2020). Library preparation used the immunoSEQ multiplex PCR assay. TCRdb re-hosts the immuneACCESS table, in-frame sequences only. Its copies lack some clones; in the studies checked, an unresolved V gene accounts for under half of them, and the cause for the rest is not known. The table for this sample lists about 190,000 clones; 80% to 90% of them were counted only once. Jointly, the top ten make up approximately 1.1% of the sample. The sequencing sample was made of peripheral blood. These receptors originate from a man aged 25-45 years with acute or convalescent COVID-19.

At least ten counts were recorded for this clone. V usage is TRBV28 and J usage is TRBJ1-1; 8 nucleotides agree with TRBD1. The CDR3 is 18 residues long. Looked up from germline, CDR1 is MDHEN and CDR2 is SYDVKM. V lost 3 bases to trimming and J lost 5 bases; unmatched junction nucleotides: 17. CDR3 DNA sequence: TGTGCCAGCAGTTTCCGGGGACAGGTTGGAGGGGTTTGGACTGAAGCTTTCTTT. Residues: CASSFRGQVGGVWTEAFF. The whole variable domain, remainder taken from reference TRBV28 and TRBJ1-1, is DVKVTQSSRYLVKRTGEKVFLECVQDMDHENMFWYRQDPGLGLRLIYFSYDVKMKEKGDIPEGYSVSREKKERFSLILESASTNQTSMYLCASSFRGQVGGVWTEAFFGQGTRLTVV.

The J gene is TRBJ1-1, the V gene TRBV19; perhaps TRBD1 as D (5 bases). V lost 0 bases to trimming and J lost 4 bases, with 12 bases between them. Germline CDR1 reads LNHDA; CDR2 reads SQIVND (reference sequence). The CDR3 extends over 15 amino acids. CDR3 amino acids: CASSIDSSGGTEAFF. The DNA of the CDR3 is TGTGCCAGTAGTATAGATTCATCGGGGGGCACTGAAGCTTTCTTT.

The rearrangement links TRBV9 to TRBJ2-3; 9 bases are a match to TRBD2. The J segment lost 1 base and the V segment lost 2 bases, leaving 2 bases of the junction unmatched. The germline CDR1 and CDR2 sequences are SGDLS and YYNGEE. CDR3 length equals 15 residues. This CDR3 reads CASSVRTSGTDTQYF. CDR3 bases: TGTGCCAGCAGCGTTCGGACTAGCGGCACAGATACGCAGTATTTT.

This chain uses TRBV28 with TRBJ1-2; tentatively, D is TRBD1 (5 bases). CDR3 size: 12 residues. The germline V gene has CDR1 MDHEN and CDR2 SYDVKM. V lost 2 bases and J lost 14, with 15 bases in between. As DNA, the CDR3 is TGTGCCAGCAGTTTAGGTCAGGGCCTTCGGACCTTC. Translation gives CASSLGQGLRTF.

V usage is TRBV7-9 and J usage is TRBJ1-1; 8 bases map to TRBD1. The germline CDR1 and CDR2 sequences are SEHNR and FQNEAQ (reference sequence). The V segment lost 7 bases and the J segment 3 bases; nucleotides outside the gene matches: 7. CDR3 length: 14 amino acids. The CDR3 is CASTSPTGDTEAFF. The CDR3 region has the DNA TGTGCCAGCACCTCACCGACAGGGGACACTGAAGCTTTCTTT.

The J gene is TRBJ2-3, the V gene TRBV5-6; perhaps TRBD2 as D (5 bases). Trimming removed 1 base from V and 2 bases from J, with 8 bases in between. The CDR3 spans 14 residues. Germline CDR1 and CDR2: SGHDT and YYEEEE. This CDR3 reads CASSLSSFTDTQYF. For the CDR3, the DNA is TGTGCCAGCAGCTTGTCTAGCTTCACAGATACGCAGTATTTT.

The gene calls are TRBV2 and TRBJ2-7; 11 bases match TRBD2. CDR3 length: 12 residues. Germline-derived CDR1 and CDR2 are SNHLY and FYNNEI. The trim removed 6 bases at V and 6 bases at J, leaving 1 base unmatched. The CDR3 is CASRLAGVEQYF. The CDR3, as DNA: TGTGCCAGCAGACTAGCGGGAGTCGAGCAGTACTTC. The variable domain in full, completed from reference TRBV2 and TRBJ2-7, reads EPEVTQTPSHQVTQMGQEVILRCVPISNHLYFYWYRQILGQKVEFLVSFYNNEISEKSEIFDDQFSVERPDGSNFTLKIRSTKLEDSAMYFCASRLAGVEQYFGPGTRLTVT.

The chain carries TRBV6-1 and TRBJ2-7, with 8 bases that match TRBD2. The CDR3 is 15 residues long. With V trimmed by 0 bases and J by 5 bases, 6 bases remained unmatched. CDR1 is MNHNS, CDR2 SASEGT, per germline. The CDR3 DNA follows: TGTGCCAGCAGTGAAGCCTTAGCGGGAAACCACGAGCAGTACTTC. Protein: CASSEALAGNHEQYF.

The chain combines TRBV5-1 with TRBJ2-7; 13 bases agree with TRBD2. The V gene's germline CDR1 is SGHRS and CDR2 YFSETQ. The CDR3 is 17 residues long. V lost 3 bases to trimming and J lost 3 bases; unmatched junction nucleotides: 9. CDR3 protein: CASSYNSGTSGVYEQYF. The CDR3 DNA follows: TGCGCCAGCAGCTACAACTCCGGGACTAGCGGGGTCTACGAGCAGTACTTC. The whole variable domain, filled in from reference TRBV5-1 and TRBJ2-7, reads KAGVTQTPRYLIKTRGQQVTLSCSPISGHRSVSWYQQTPGQGLQFLFEYFSETQRNKGNFPGRFSGRQFSNSRSEMNVSTLELGDSALYLCASSYNSGTSGVYEQYFGPGTRLTVT.